This TCR beta chain was obtained from a study of T-cell memory formation after mild COVID-19. The junction had 1 base not matched to a gene; V was cut back by 2 bases and J by 4 bases. The CDR3 is made up of 14 amino acids. CDR1 is DFQATT and CDR2 is SNEGSKA in the germline V gene (reference sequence). This clonotype was seen a handful of times. Constant-segment primers were used for 5'RACE, and the resulting TCR alpha and TCR beta cDNA libraries carried sample barcodes and UMIs. TCRdb re-analysed the 5' RACE reads in MiXCR, keeping a single row per CDR3 protein. The table includes under 650,000 distinct CDR3 sequences, more than 15% detected once.

The V call is TRBV20-1, the J call TRBJ2-3; the match to TRBD2 covers 12 bases. The TCR sequence derives from an adult woman who had mild COVID-19 (a few samples of this study predate the infection). Cell type and time point are not known. The material sequenced was PBMCs or a T cell subset sorted from them (not recorded which). The CDR3 reads CSARLAGGADTQYF. CDR3 in DNA: TGCAGTGCTAGACTAGCGGGAGGGGCAGATACGCAGTATTTT.